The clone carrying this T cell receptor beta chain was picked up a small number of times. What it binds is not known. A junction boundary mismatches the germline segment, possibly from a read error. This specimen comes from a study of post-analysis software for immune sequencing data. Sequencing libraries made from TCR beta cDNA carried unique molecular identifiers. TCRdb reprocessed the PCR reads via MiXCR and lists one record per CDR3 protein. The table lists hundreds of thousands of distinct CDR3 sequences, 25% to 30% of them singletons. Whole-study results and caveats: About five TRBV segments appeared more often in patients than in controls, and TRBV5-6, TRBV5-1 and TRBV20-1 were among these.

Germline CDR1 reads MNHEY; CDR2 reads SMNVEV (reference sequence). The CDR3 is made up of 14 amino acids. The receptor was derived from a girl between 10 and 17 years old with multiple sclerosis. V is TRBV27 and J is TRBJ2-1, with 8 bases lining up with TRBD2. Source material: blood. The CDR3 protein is CARSRGGPYNEQFF. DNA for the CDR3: TGTGCCCGCAGCCGGGGGGGACCCTACAATGAGCAGTTCTTC.